This T cell receptor beta chain came from a study of blood T cell repertoires in COVID-19. This CDR3 comprises 16 residues. Trimming cost V 1 base and J 3 bases; bases outside gene matches: 5. CDR1 is LGHDT and CDR2 is YNNKEL in the germline V gene (reference sequence). The repertoire was sequenced with immunoSEQ multiplex PCR; TCRdb's copy has only in-frame clones and lacks some. The sample has more than 65,000 clones, around three quarters seen once. This clonotype was obtained from a man aged 60-69 years with acute or convalescent COVID-19. Sequenced sample: peripheral blood. V and J are TRBV3-1 (or the pseudogene TRBV3-2) and TRBJ1-5; 8 bases match TRBD1. CDR3 protein: CASSQGTGGSNQPQHF. The CDR3 nucleotides are TGTGCCAGCAGCCAAGGTACAGGGGGTTCCAATCAGCCCCAGCATTTT.